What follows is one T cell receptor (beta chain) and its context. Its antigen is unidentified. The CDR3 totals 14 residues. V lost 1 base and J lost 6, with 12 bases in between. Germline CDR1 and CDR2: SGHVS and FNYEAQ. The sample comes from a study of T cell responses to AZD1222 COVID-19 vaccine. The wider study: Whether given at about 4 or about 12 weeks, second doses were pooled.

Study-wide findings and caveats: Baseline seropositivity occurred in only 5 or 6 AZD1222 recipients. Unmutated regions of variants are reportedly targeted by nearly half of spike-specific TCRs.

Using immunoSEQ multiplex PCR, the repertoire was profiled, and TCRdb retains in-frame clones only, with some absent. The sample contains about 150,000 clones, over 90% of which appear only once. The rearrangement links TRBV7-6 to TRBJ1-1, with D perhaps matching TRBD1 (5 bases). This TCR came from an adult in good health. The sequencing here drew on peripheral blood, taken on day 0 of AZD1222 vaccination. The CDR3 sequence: CASSLGPGGSEAFF. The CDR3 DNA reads TGTGCCAGCAGCTTAGGGCCCGGGGGGTCTGAAGCTTTCTTT.